This record concerns one T cell receptor beta chain sequence. This entry belongs to a study of shared clonotypes between healthy human individuals. V lost 3 bases, J lost 0 bases, and 3 bases stayed unmatched. The CDR3 is 17 amino acids. From germline, CDR1 is SGHTS and CDR2 YDEGEE. Authors' data handling: ImmunoSEQ gave junction-only sequences without quality scores, so filtering differed. TCRdb keeps only in-frame clones here, not all; method: immunoSEQ multiplex PCR. Clone size and the V and J calls come from that table; the DNA yielded D and trimming. The sample carries 2 million to 3 million clones, roughly 93% recorded once.

The sequence was collected from a man aged 18 to 35 in good health. Some clones in this sample may be carry-over from other donors' samples. The chain has TRBV5-8 and TRBJ2-3; TRBD2 aligns across 14 bases. The sequenced sample consisted of naive CD4+ T cells from PBMCs. Subset denoted: CD45RA+ positively selected. CDR3 region: CASSSGLAGESTDTQYF. CDR3 in DNA: TGTGCCAGCAGCTCGGGACTAGCGGGAGAAAGCACAGATACGCAGTATTTT.